This T cell receptor (beta chain) is drawn from a study of beta chain features in type 1 diabetes. Study results and caveats: Naive, central memory and regulatory TCRB repertoires appeared more similar among patients than healthy donors. Significant though moderate, a shortening of TCRB CDR3s appeared in all four CD4+ subsets of Type 1 diabetes patients. Type 1 diabetes patients had VDJ junctions that carried fewer insertions and more deletions.

Looked up from germline, CDR1 is SGHTA and CDR2 is FQGNSA. This CDR3 comprises 16 residues. Trimming took 4 bases from V and 4 from J; bases not matched to a gene: 10. Over 95% purity was reached by all sorted populations. This clone was recorded a few times. Its antigen is unidentified. Every isolated RNA sample was fully reverse transcribed, so sequencing captured expressed TCRB transcripts. The repertoire was sequenced with immunoSEQ multiplex PCR; TCRdb's copy has only in-frame clones and lacks some. Here the sample spans 600,000 to 650,000 clones, around 16% being singletons. Sequenced material: naive CD4+ T cells from blood. The origin of this receptor is a man aged 18 to 30 in good health. V and J are TRBV7-2 and TRBJ2-7, with 10 bases fitting TRBD2. In DNA, the CDR3 is TGTGCCAGCAGCTCCCCGATAAGCGGGAGGGGGTACGAGCAGTACTTC. Residues: CASSSPISGRGYEQYF.